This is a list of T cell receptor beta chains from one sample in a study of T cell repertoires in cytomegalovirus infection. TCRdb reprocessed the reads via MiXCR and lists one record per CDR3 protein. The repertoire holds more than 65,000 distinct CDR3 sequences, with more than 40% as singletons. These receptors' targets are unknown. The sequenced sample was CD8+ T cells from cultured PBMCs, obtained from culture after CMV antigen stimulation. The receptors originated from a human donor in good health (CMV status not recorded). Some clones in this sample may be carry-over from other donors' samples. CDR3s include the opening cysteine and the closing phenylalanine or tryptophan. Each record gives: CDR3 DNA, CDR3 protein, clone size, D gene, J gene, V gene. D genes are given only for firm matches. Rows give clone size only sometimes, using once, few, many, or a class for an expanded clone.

CDR3nt: TGTGCCAGTAGTACAGACCTGACAGGGGGATTATTTGAGCAGTTCTTC
CDR3aa: CASSTDLTGGLFEQFF
abundance: -
d_gene: TRBD1
j_gene: TRBJ2-1
v_gene: TRBV19

CDR3nt: TGTGCCAGCATCAGAGACATCTACGAGCAGTACTTC
CDR3aa: CASIRDIYEQYF
abundance: -
d_gene: -
j_gene: TRBJ2-7
v_gene: TRBV6-1

CDR3nt: TGTGCCAGCAGTTACTCAAAGCTGGGAGCGGATGGCTACACCTTC
CDR3aa: CASSYSKLGADGYTF
abundance: -
d_gene: -
j_gene: TRBJ1-2
v_gene: TRBV6-2/TRBV6-3

CDR3nt: TGTGCCAGCAGTGAGTCTAAGCGGGAGAGAGATACGCAGTATTTT
CDR3aa: CASSESKRERDTQYF
abundance: once
d_gene: TRBD2
j_gene: TRBJ2-3
v_gene: TRBV6-1

CDR3nt: TGTGCCAGCAGCCTCGCGGGGGGAGAGACCCAGTACTTC
CDR3aa: CASSLAGGETQYF
abundance: once
d_gene: TRBD2
j_gene: TRBJ2-5
v_gene: TRBV12-3/TRBV12-4

CDR3nt: TGTGCCAGCAGTCCCGGGACGGTTTACTATGGCTACACCTTC
CDR3aa: CASSPGTVYYGYTF
abundance: -
d_gene: -
j_gene: TRBJ1-2
v_gene: TRBV27

CDR3nt: TGTGCCAGCAGCTCCAGCTCCTACGAGCAGTACTTC
CDR3aa: CASSSSSYEQYF
abundance: many
d_gene: -
j_gene: TRBJ2-7
v_gene: TRBV7-6

CDR3nt: TGTGCCAGCAGCTTAGCTAGGGCGGGTCTTGAAGCTTTCTTT
CDR3aa: CASSLARAGLEAFF
abundance: few
d_gene: -
j_gene: TRBJ1-1
v_gene: TRBV7-9

CDR3nt: TGTGCCAGCAGTCCTGGGGCGGCCAAAAACATTCAGTACTTC
CDR3aa: CASSPGAAKNIQYF
abundance: -
d_gene: -
j_gene: TRBJ2-4
v_gene: TRBV27

CDR3nt: TGCAGTGCTCTACAGGGGTCGGGAAAGGGCTACACCTTC
CDR3aa: CSALQGSGKGYTF
abundance: -
d_gene: TRBD1
j_gene: TRBJ1-2
v_gene: TRBV20-1

CDR3nt: TGTGCCAGCAGTTACTCGGAATTGGACAGGCTGGAAAAACTGTTTTTT
CDR3aa: CASSYSELDRLEKLFF
abundance: few
d_gene: TRBD1
j_gene: TRBJ1-4
v_gene: TRBV6-2/TRBV6-3

CDR3nt: TGTGCCAGCAGCCCTGACAGCAGCTGGGAGACCCAGTACTTC
CDR3aa: CASSPDSSWETQYF
abundance: once
d_gene: -
j_gene: TRBJ2-5
v_gene: TRBV7-2

CDR3nt: TGTGCCATTCGACGGGGGGGGGATGAAGCTTTCTTT
CDR3aa: CAIRRGGDEAFF
abundance: many
d_gene: -
j_gene: TRBJ1-1
v_gene: TRBV10-3

CDR3nt: TGTGCCAGCAGCTTCTCATCCAATCAGCCCCAGCATTTT
CDR3aa: CASSFSSNQPQHF
abundance: -
d_gene: -
j_gene: TRBJ1-5
v_gene: TRBV7-3

CDR3nt: TGTGCCAGCAGCTTGGCCGGGACAGCCTACTTAAGTGAAAAACTGTTTTTT
CDR3aa: CASSLAGTAYLSEKLFF
abundance: many
d_gene: TRBD1
j_gene: TRBJ1-4
v_gene: TRBV7-8

CDR3nt: TGTGCCAGCAGTTATAGGACAGGCCACTCCTACAATGAGCAGTTCTTC
CDR3aa: CASSYRTGHSYNEQFF
abundance: -
d_gene: TRBD1
j_gene: TRBJ2-1
v_gene: TRBV2

CDR3nt: TGTGCCAGCAGTTACACGGACAGGGGGCGCGGAGGCTACACCTTC
CDR3aa: CASSYTDRGRGGYTF
abundance: -
d_gene: TRBD1
j_gene: TRBJ1-2
v_gene: TRBV6-5

CDR3nt: TGCGCCAGCAGCCGGGCGCAGTCAAGCACAGATACGCAGTATTTT
CDR3aa: CASSRAQSSTDTQYF
abundance: -
d_gene: -
j_gene: TRBJ2-3
v_gene: TRBV4-1

CDR3nt: TGTGCCAGCAGTCCTAGGGACAACTATGGCTACACCTTC
CDR3aa: CASSPRDNYGYTF
abundance: -
d_gene: -
j_gene: TRBJ1-2
v_gene: TRBV6-5

CDR3nt: TGTGCCAGCAGCGTAGGATTCGGGGGCAATGAGCAGTTCTTC
CDR3aa: CASSVGFGGNEQFF
abundance: -
d_gene: -
j_gene: TRBJ2-1
v_gene: TRBV9

CDR3nt: TGCGCCAGCAGCCCCGACAGGGCCGCCTACGAGCAGTACTTC
CDR3aa: CASSPDRAAYEQYF
abundance: few
d_gene: TRBD1
j_gene: TRBJ2-7
v_gene: TRBV4-1

CDR3nt: TGTGCCAGCAGCCCCCCCGGGGGCGTTGAGACCCAGTACTTC
CDR3aa: CASSPPGGVETQYF
abundance: few
d_gene: -
j_gene: TRBJ2-5
v_gene: TRBV7-9

CDR3nt: TGTGCCAGCAGCGAAACAGGCGCTAGCACAGATACGCAGTATTTT
CDR3aa: CASSETGASTDTQYF
abundance: few
d_gene: -
j_gene: TRBJ2-3
v_gene: TRBV7-6

CDR3nt: TGTGCCAGCAGTCAACCGGGACTAGCGGGAGGGCCTATATACTACGAGCAGTACTTC
CDR3aa: CASSQPGLAGGPIYYEQYF
abundance: -
d_gene: TRBD2
j_gene: TRBJ2-7
v_gene: TRBV28

CDR3nt: TGTGCCAGCGGGGGAGAGTGGTCAACTAGCACAGATACGCAGTATTTT
CDR3aa: CASGGEWSTSTDTQYF
abundance: few
d_gene: -
j_gene: TRBJ2-3
v_gene: TRBV7-9

CDR3nt: TGTGCCAGCAGTTACTCATGGGACCCCCCAGTAGAGCAGTTCTTC
CDR3aa: CASSYSWDPPVEQFF
abundance: -
d_gene: -
j_gene: TRBJ2-1
v_gene: TRBV6-5

CDR3nt: TGTGCCAGCAGCCCGGCGGTCTCGGCAGATACGCAGTATTTT
CDR3aa: CASSPAVSADTQYF
abundance: -
d_gene: -
j_gene: TRBJ2-3
v_gene: TRBV5-4

CDR3nt: TGTGCCAGCAGCCTCCGGACAGGGGGAATGATCTATGGCTACACCTTC
CDR3aa: CASSLRTGGMIYGYTF
abundance: -
d_gene: TRBD1
j_gene: TRBJ1-2
v_gene: TRBV3-1

CDR3nt: TGCGCCAGCAGCCCCAGGCCCCGGGACCGCGATAATTCACCCCTCCACTTT
CDR3aa: CASSPRPRDRDNSPLHF
abundance: few
d_gene: -
j_gene: TRBJ1-6
v_gene: TRBV5-1

CDR3nt: TGTGCCAGCAGTCTAGACCGGGACAGGTTTCTTCGCTCCTACGAGCAGTACTTC
CDR3aa: CASSLDRDRFLRSYEQYF
abundance: -
d_gene: TRBD1
j_gene: TRBJ2-7
v_gene: TRBV27

CDR3nt: TGTGCCAGCAGAGGACTAGCGGCGCTCTACGAGCAGTACTTC
CDR3aa: CASRGLAALYEQYF
abundance: once
d_gene: TRBD2
j_gene: TRBJ2-7
v_gene: TRBV27

CDR3nt: TGTGCCAGCAGAAGGGACGGGAACTACAATGAGCAGTTCTTC
CDR3aa: CASRRDGNYNEQFF
abundance: -
d_gene: -
j_gene: TRBJ2-1
v_gene: TRBV7-6

CDR3nt: TGTGCCACCAGCAGAGATGTGGGTGAGGTAAACATTCAGTACTTC
CDR3aa: CATSRDVGEVNIQYF
abundance: -
d_gene: -
j_gene: TRBJ2-4
v_gene: TRBV15

CDR3nt: TGTGCCAGCTCACCAATGGGACTAGCGGGAGGGCCCACGGCCGCCGACTCCTACAATGAGCAGTTCTTC
CDR3aa: CASSPMGLAGGPTAADSYNEQFF
abundance: -
d_gene: TRBD2
j_gene: TRBJ2-1
v_gene: TRBV18

CDR3nt: TGTGCCAGCAGCTTAGCGCGAGAGACCCAGTACTTC
CDR3aa: CASSLARETQYF
abundance: many
d_gene: -
j_gene: TRBJ2-5
v_gene: TRBV7-8

CDR3nt: TGTGCCAGCAGTTTTCAGGGGTATCATCAGCCCCAGCATTTT
CDR3aa: CASSFQGYHQPQHF
abundance: -
d_gene: -
j_gene: TRBJ1-5
v_gene: TRBV27

CDR3nt: TGTGCCAGCAGTTTAAATCCCAATCAGCCCCAGCATTTT
CDR3aa: CASSLNPNQPQHF
abundance: -
d_gene: -
j_gene: TRBJ1-5
v_gene: TRBV27

CDR3nt: TGCGCCAGCAGCGACCCAGCGGGCCTTAACACCGGGGAGCTGTTTTTT
CDR3aa: CASSDPAGLNTGELFF
abundance: -
d_gene: -
j_gene: TRBJ2-2
v_gene: TRBV4-1

CDR3nt: TGTGCCAGCAGCCTTCGGGCTAGCCCGGAGACCCAGTACTTC
CDR3aa: CASSLRASPETQYF
abundance: -
d_gene: -
j_gene: TRBJ2-5
v_gene: TRBV7-3

CDR3nt: TGTGCCAGCAGTGCGGGACAGTTCTCCTACGAGCAGTACTTC
CDR3aa: CASSAGQFSYEQYF
abundance: -
d_gene: TRBD1
j_gene: TRBJ2-7
v_gene: TRBV6-4